Included here is one TCR beta chain sequence, with context. No antigen is known for it. RNA, once extracted, was reverse transcribed into cDNA for use as the sequencing template. Using immunoSEQ multiplex PCR, the repertoire was profiled, and TCRdb retains in-frame clones only, with some absent. Of about 120,000 clones listed, roughly 60% are singletons. Indicated treatment: oral pan-JAK inhibitor, 5-10 mg twice daily. V gave up 7 bases and J gave up 4 bases, with 10 bases separating them. The CDR3 length is 12 residues. Germline V CDR1 and CDR2: LGHNT, FRNRAP. These data originate in a study of CD8+ T cells in alopecia areata. Background on the study: The duration of tofacitinib was 6 to 18 months, with 6 months off drug afterward.

Study results and caveats: Sharing of TCR sequences between patients (possibly for HLA-related reasons) was less clear than in mice.

This TCR was sampled from a human donor with alopecia areata. Sequencing was performed on CD8+ T cells sorted from blood, taken at week 4, from a patient treated with tofacitinib. The chain has TRBV12-5 and TRBJ1-2; D is perhaps TRBD1 (5 bases). The CDR3 bases are TGTGCTAGTGCCCCCGGGGGCTATGGCTACACCTTC. Translated: CASAPGGYGYTF.